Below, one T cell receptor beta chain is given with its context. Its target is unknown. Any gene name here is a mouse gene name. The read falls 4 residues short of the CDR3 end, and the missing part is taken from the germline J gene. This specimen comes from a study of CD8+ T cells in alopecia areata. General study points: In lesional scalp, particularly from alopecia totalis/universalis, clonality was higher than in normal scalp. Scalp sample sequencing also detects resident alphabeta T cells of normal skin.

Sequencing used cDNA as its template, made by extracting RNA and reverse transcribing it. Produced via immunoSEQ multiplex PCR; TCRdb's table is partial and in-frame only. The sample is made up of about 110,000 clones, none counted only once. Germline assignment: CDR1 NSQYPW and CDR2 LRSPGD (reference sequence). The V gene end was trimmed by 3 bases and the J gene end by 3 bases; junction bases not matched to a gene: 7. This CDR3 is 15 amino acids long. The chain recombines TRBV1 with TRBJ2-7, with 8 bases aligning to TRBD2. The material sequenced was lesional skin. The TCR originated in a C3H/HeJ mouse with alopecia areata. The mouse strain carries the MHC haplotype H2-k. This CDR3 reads CTCSAVLGGYYEQYF. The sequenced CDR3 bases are TGCACCTGCAGTGCGGTTCTGGGGGGATACTAT.